This is a list of T cell receptor beta chains from one sample in a study of CD8+ T cells in alopecia areata. The protocol was immunoSEQ multiplex PCR, while the TCRdb copy is restricted to in-frame clones and leaves out a portion. The data hold roughly 120,000 clones, with less than 45% observed a single time. The specimen was CD4+ T cells sorted from blood. Receptor source: a human donor with alopecia areata. Each CDR3 is given with its conserved first and last residue. The D gene is left open where the match is weak. Clone size appears in some rows only: once, few, many, or a class for an expanded clone.

clone_size: NA; d_call: TRBD1; v_call: TRBV29-1; j_call: TRBJ2-2; cdr3_aa: CSGGQGYNTGELFF; cdr3_nt: TGCAGCGGAGGACAGGGGTACAACACCGGGGAGCTGTTTTTT
clone_size: few; d_call: NA; v_call: TRBV4-3; j_call: TRBJ1-5; cdr3_aa: CASSQEPYGGDQPQHF; cdr3_nt: TGCGCCAGCAGCCAAGAGCCATACGGAGGAGATCAGCCCCAGCATTTT
clone_size: NA; d_call: NA; v_call: TRBV4-3; j_call: TRBJ2-3; cdr3_aa: CASSQENGGADTQYF; cdr3_nt: TGCGCCAGCAGCCAAGAGAACGGAGGGGCAGATACGCAGTATTTT
clone_size: many; d_call: NA; v_call: TRBV7-2; j_call: TRBJ2-7; cdr3_aa: CASSLASGSFSYEQYF; cdr3_nt: TGTGCCAGCAGCTTAGCGTCAGGGTCATTCTCCTACGAGCAGTACTTC
clone_size: NA; d_call: NA; v_call: TRBV15; j_call: TRBJ2-5; cdr3_aa: CATSRDPEETQYF; cdr3_nt: TGTGCCACCAGCAGAGATCCGGAAGAGACCCAGTACTTC
clone_size: few; d_call: NA; v_call: TRBV5-1; j_call: TRBJ2-2; cdr3_aa: CASSLRGDTGELFF; cdr3_nt: TGCGCCAGCAGTCTCCGGGGCGACACCGGGGAGCTGTTTTTT
clone_size: few; d_call: NA; v_call: TRBV2; j_call: TRBJ1-2; cdr3_aa: CASSEAGWAENYGYTF; cdr3_nt: TGTGCCAGCAGTGAAGCTGGTTGGGCAGAGAACTATGGCTACACCTTC
clone_size: NA; d_call: TRBD2; v_call: TRBV28; j_call: TRBJ2-2; cdr3_aa: CASSLEIIAGTGELFF; cdr3_nt: TGTGCCAGCAGTTTAGAGATAATAGCGGGGACCGGGGAGCTGTTTTTT
clone_size: NA; d_call: NA; v_call: TRBV2; j_call: TRBJ1-1; cdr3_aa: CASSEGTEAFF; cdr3_nt: TGTGCCAGCAGTGAAGGGACTGAAGCTTTCTTT
clone_size: NA; d_call: TRBD1; v_call: TRBV29-1; j_call: TRBJ2-2; cdr3_aa: CSVVQGAPNTGELFF; cdr3_nt: TGCAGCGTAGTGCAGGGGGCCCCGAACACCGGGGAGCTGTTTTTT
clone_size: NA; d_call: NA; v_call: TRBV2; j_call: TRBJ2-3; cdr3_aa: CASGYRVGSTDTQYF; cdr3_nt: TGTGCCAGCGGTTACAGGGTTGGGAGCACAGATACGCAGTATTTT
clone_size: NA; d_call: NA; v_call: TRBV28; j_call: TRBJ2-7; cdr3_aa: CASSLEGYEQYF; cdr3_nt: TGTGCCAGCAGTTTAGAAGGATACGAGCAGTACTTC
clone_size: NA; d_call: NA; v_call: TRBV9; j_call: TRBJ2-1; cdr3_aa: CASSVEGGSRGNEQFF; cdr3_nt: TGTGCCAGCAGCGTAGAGGGCGGGAGTAGGGGGAATGAGCAGTTCTTC
clone_size: NA; d_call: NA; v_call: TRBV29-1; j_call: TRBJ1-1; cdr3_aa: CSVGLGTEAFF; cdr3_nt: TGCAGCGTTGGCTTGGGCACTGAAGCTTTCTTT
clone_size: few; d_call: NA; v_call: TRBV29-1; j_call: TRBJ2-5; cdr3_aa: CSVRGETQYF; cdr3_nt: TGCAGCGTTAGGGGAGAGACCCAGTACTTC
clone_size: NA; d_call: TRBD1; v_call: TRBV29-1; j_call: TRBJ1-1; cdr3_aa: CSVGTGEFFF; cdr3_nt: TGCAGCGTCGGGACAGGGGAATTTTTCTTT
clone_size: NA; d_call: NA; v_call: TRBV2; j_call: TRBJ2-6; cdr3_aa: CASNLPPGANVLTF; cdr3_nt: TGTGCCAGCAACCTCCCCCCTGGGGCCAACGTCCTGACTTTC
clone_size: few; d_call: NA; v_call: TRBV29-1; j_call: TRBJ1-2; cdr3_aa: CSVEGTYGYTF; cdr3_nt: TGCAGCGTTGAAGGTACCTATGGCTACACCTTC
clone_size: few; d_call: NA; v_call: TRBV4-3; j_call: TRBJ2-2; cdr3_aa: CASSQDLIGISTGELFF; cdr3_nt: TGCGCCAGCAGCCAAGATCTCATCGGAATTTCCACCGGGGAGCTGTTTTTT
clone_size: NA; d_call: NA; v_call: TRBV4-3; j_call: TRBJ2-3; cdr3_aa: CASSQDRSTDTQYF; cdr3_nt: TGCGCCAGCAGCCAAGACCGTTCCACAGATACGCAGTATTTT
clone_size: NA; d_call: TRBD1; v_call: TRBV29-1; j_call: TRBJ2-7; cdr3_aa: CSVARGRYEQYF; cdr3_nt: TGCAGCGTTGCCAGGGGGCGTTACGAGCAGTACTTC
clone_size: few; d_call: NA; v_call: TRBV29-1; j_call: TRBJ2-3; cdr3_aa: CSVRGRRGGTDTQYF; cdr3_nt: TGCAGCGTTCGGGGGAGGCGAGGGGGTACAGATACGCAGTATTTT
clone_size: few; d_call: TRBD2; v_call: TRBV19; j_call: TRBJ2-7; cdr3_aa: CASSVTSGGRLEQYF; cdr3_nt: TGTGCCAGTAGTGTGACTAGCGGGGGAAGACTCGAGCAGTACTTC
clone_size: NA; d_call: TRBD2; v_call: TRBV2; j_call: TRBJ2-1; cdr3_aa: CASRELWGGRDDEQFF; cdr3_nt: TGTGCCAGCAGGGAGCTTTGGGGCGGGAGAGACGATGAGCAGTTCTTC
clone_size: NA; d_call: NA; v_call: TRBV7-2; j_call: TRBJ2-7; cdr3_aa: CASSFGLGSSYEQYF; cdr3_nt: TGTGCCAGCAGCTTCGGGCTCGGGAGCTCCTACGAGCAGTACTTC
clone_size: NA; d_call: NA; v_call: TRBV6-5; j_call: TRBJ1-6; cdr3_aa: CASSYSAGGGNSPLHF; cdr3_nt: TGTGCCAGCAGTTACTCCGCGGGTGGGGGGAATTCACCCCTCCACTTT
clone_size: few; d_call: TRBD1; v_call: TRBV29-1; j_call: TRBJ2-7; cdr3_aa: CSVRDRAYEQYF; cdr3_nt: TGCAGCGTACGGGACAGGGCCTACGAGCAGTACTTC
clone_size: few; d_call: NA; v_call: TRBV28; j_call: TRBJ1-1; cdr3_aa: CASRLTGTEAFF; cdr3_nt: TGTGCCAGCAGACTGACTGGCACTGAAGCTTTCTTT
clone_size: NA; d_call: NA; v_call: TRBV7-9; j_call: TRBJ2-1; cdr3_aa: CASSLAGYEQFF; cdr3_nt: TGTGCCAGCAGCTTAGCGGGCTATGAGCAGTTCTTC
clone_size: few; d_call: NA; v_call: TRBV29-1; j_call: TRBJ2-7; cdr3_aa: CSVRTGSHEQYF; cdr3_nt: TGCAGCGTTAGAACAGGGTCCCACGAGCAGTACTTC
clone_size: NA; d_call: NA; v_call: TRBV29-1; j_call: TRBJ1-1; cdr3_aa: CSVEGVGAFF; cdr3_nt: TGCAGCGTTGAGGGGGTCGGTGCTTTCTTT
clone_size: NA; d_call: TRBD2; v_call: TRBV25-1; j_call: TRBJ2-5; cdr3_aa: CASSVSSGSETQYF; cdr3_nt: TGTGCCAGCAGTGTCTCCAGCGGGAGTGAGACCCAGTACTTC
clone_size: NA; d_call: NA; v_call: TRBV29-1; j_call: TRBJ1-4; cdr3_aa: CSVNRGPTNEKLFF; cdr3_nt: TGCAGCGTTAACCGGGGCCCAACTAATGAAAAACTGTTTTTT
clone_size: NA; d_call: TRBD1; v_call: TRBV7-2; j_call: TRBJ2-5; cdr3_aa: CASSSSTGGETQYF; cdr3_nt: TGTGCCAGCAGCTCGTCGACAGGGGGGGAGACCCAGTACTTC
clone_size: few; d_call: NA; v_call: TRBV28; j_call: TRBJ2-5; cdr3_aa: CASIPGRRVETQYF; cdr3_nt: TGTGCCAGCATTCCGGGACGGAGGGTAGAGACCCAGTACTTC
clone_size: few; d_call: TRBD2; v_call: TRBV29-1; j_call: TRBJ2-5; cdr3_aa: CSSFGREGRETQYF; cdr3_nt: TGCAGTTCGTTTGGCCGGGAGGGCCGGGAGACCCAGTACTTC
clone_size: NA; d_call: TRBD2; v_call: TRBV29-1; j_call: TRBJ2-1; cdr3_aa: CSVGKAGGPQEQFF; cdr3_nt: TGCAGCGTTGGTAAAGCGGGAGGGCCGCAGGAGCAGTTCTTC
clone_size: NA; d_call: TRBD1; v_call: TRBV5-1; j_call: TRBJ2-7; cdr3_aa: CASSLRTGDFEQYF; cdr3_nt: TGCGCCAGCAGCTTAAGGACAGGGGATTTCGAGCAGTACTTC
clone_size: once; d_call: NA; v_call: TRBV4-3; j_call: TRBJ2-7; cdr3_aa: CASSQVRGGEQYF; cdr3_nt: TGCGCCAGCAGCCAAGTTCGAGGAGGTGAGCAGTACTTC
clone_size: NA; d_call: NA; v_call: TRBV29-1; j_call: TRBJ1-1; cdr3_aa: CSVGRLGNTEAFF; cdr3_nt: TGCAGCGTTGGTCGGCTCGGGAACACTGAAGCTTTCTTT
clone_size: NA; d_call: NA; v_call: TRBV19; j_call: TRBJ2-5; cdr3_aa: CASSTGSGARETQYF; cdr3_nt: TGTGCCAGTAGTACCGGATCAGGGGCCCGAGAGACCCAGTACTTC
clone_size: few; d_call: NA; v_call: TRBV2; j_call: TRBJ1-2; cdr3_aa: CASGGLFSHGYTF; cdr3_nt: TGTGCCAGCGGGGGACTCTTTTCCCATGGCTACACCTTC
clone_size: NA; d_call: NA; v_call: TRBV7-8; j_call: TRBJ1-2; cdr3_aa: CASNPGQGFGYGYTF; cdr3_nt: TGTGCCAGCAACCCAGGCCAGGGATTCGGCTATGGCTACACCTTC
clone_size: NA; d_call: NA; v_call: TRBV4-1; j_call: TRBJ2-1; cdr3_aa: CASSQDPRSVTYNEQFF; cdr3_nt: TGCGCCAGCAGCCAAGATCCGCGGAGTGTTACCTACAATGAGCAGTTCTTC
clone_size: NA; d_call: NA; v_call: TRBV4-3; j_call: TRBJ2-6; cdr3_aa: CASSRIGGTRGANVLTF; cdr3_nt: TGCGCCAGCAGCCGCATAGGGGGAACACGAGGGGCCAACGTCCTGACTTTC
clone_size: NA; d_call: NA; v_call: TRBV30; j_call: TRBJ2-5; cdr3_aa: CAWSVGGGETQYF; cdr3_nt: TGTGCCTGGAGTGTAGGGGGAGGAGAGACCCAGTACTTC
clone_size: NA; d_call: TRBD2; v_call: TRBV18; j_call: TRBJ2-1; cdr3_aa: CASSPGLARADEQFF; cdr3_nt: TGTGCCAGCTCACCGGGACTAGCCCGTGCCGATGAGCAGTTCTTC
clone_size: NA; d_call: NA; v_call: TRBV5-4; j_call: TRBJ2-3; cdr3_aa: CASSSPGSADTQYF; cdr3_nt: TGTGCCAGCAGCTCTCCGGGAAGCGCAGATACGCAGTATTTT
clone_size: NA; d_call: NA; v_call: TRBV28; j_call: TRBJ2-7; cdr3_aa: CASTAGSPLEQYF; cdr3_nt: TGTGCCAGCACCGCAGGGAGTCCCCTCGAGCAGTACTTC
clone_size: NA; d_call: NA; v_call: TRBV29-1; j_call: TRBJ1-4; cdr3_aa: CRNPGTNEKLFF; cdr3_nt: TGCAGAAATCCAGGGACTAATGAAAAACTGTTTTTT
clone_size: NA; d_call: NA; v_call: TRBV7-8; j_call: TRBJ1-1; cdr3_aa: CASSLDQNTEAFF; cdr3_nt: TGTGCCAGCAGCTTAGATCAGAACACTGAAGCTTTCTTT
clone_size: few; d_call: NA; v_call: TRBV29-1; j_call: TRBJ2-5; cdr3_aa: CSVPQETQYF; cdr3_nt: TGCAGCGTTCCACAAGAGACCCAGTACTTC
clone_size: NA; d_call: NA; v_call: TRBV5-1; j_call: TRBJ2-7; cdr3_aa: CASSYGTASYEQYF; cdr3_nt: TGCGCCAGCAGCTATGGGACCGCCTCCTACGAGCAGTACTTC
clone_size: NA; d_call: TRBD2; v_call: TRBV30; j_call: TRBJ2-1; cdr3_aa: CAWSVLGTRGAGTYNEQFF; cdr3_nt: TGTGCCTGGAGTGTACTAGGGACCCGAGGAGCGGGAACCTACAATGAGCAGTTCTTC
clone_size: once; d_call: NA; v_call: TRBV4-3; j_call: TRBJ1-2; cdr3_aa: CASSYYPGQGYTF; cdr3_nt: TGCGCCAGCAGCTATTATCCGGGTCAGGGCTACACCTTC
clone_size: few; d_call: NA; v_call: TRBV13; j_call: TRBJ2-7; cdr3_aa: CASSQSTGYEQYF; cdr3_nt: TGTGCCAGCAGCCAGAGTACAGGGTACGAGCAGTACTTC
clone_size: NA; d_call: TRBD1; v_call: TRBV28; j_call: TRBJ1-1; cdr3_aa: CASRSQGMAAFF; cdr3_nt: TGTGCCAGCAGATCACAGGGGATGGCAGCTTTCTTT